A single sample is the source of the 15 T cell receptor beta chains below, sequenced in a study of breast tumors, draining lymph nodes, adjacent tissues. The lymph nodes were axillary draining lymph nodes from breast cancer patients. TCRdb re-called the multiplex PCR reads with MiXCR, one entry per CDR3 protein. Of approximately 210,000 distinct CDR3 sequences detected, under 35% appear once; the ten largest clones hold approximately 3.7%. The sequencing sample was made of axillary lymph node tissue. The source is a female donor with breast cancer. Some clones in this sample may be carry-over from other donors' samples.

This clonotype was detected ten times or more. The chain couples TRBV6-1 to TRBJ2-3, with 8 nucleotides matching TRBD2. This CDR3 region has 15 residues. Germline V gene data show CDR1 as MNHNS and CDR2 as SASEGT. The V and J ends lost 4 bases and 7 bases, in that order; junction bases with no gene match: 10. The CDR3 nucleotides are TGTGCCAGCAGTGGGATAGCGGGAAGTGGAAATACGCAGTATTTT. Its protein product is CASSGIAGSGNTQYF.

The chain joins TRBV10-3 to TRBJ1-1; 12 positions agree with TRBD1. V lost 3 bases, J lost 6 bases, and 11 bases stayed unmatched. CDR3 length: 17 residues. Germline-derived CDR1 and CDR2 are ENHRY and SYGVKD. CDR3 in amino acids: CAISDTGTGGDRAEAFF. The CDR3 DNA is TGTGCCATCAGTGATACCGGGACAGGGGGCGACAGGGCTGAAGCTTTCTTT.

A word on this clonotype: This sequence may be a read error, since a much larger clone differs from it by one base. The chain employs TRBV7-2 and TRBJ2-3; D ambiguous. CDR3 length equals 12 residues. Germline V gives CDR1 SGHTA, CDR2 FQGNSA. The V and J ends lost 5 bases and 2 bases respectively, with 5 bases between them. CDR3 nucleotides: TGTACCAGCAGCGGTTACACAGATACGCAGTATTTT. As protein: CTSSGYTDTQYF.

On this clonotype: The CDR3 does not end in the conserved phenylalanine or tryptophan, so this is likely a read error. The DNA is left out, because the CDR3 cannot be placed on it with certainty; the CDR3 is given as TCRdb lists it. The gene calls are TRBV2 and TRBJ2-5. The CDR3 spans 14 amino acids, including both terminal residues. Germline CDR1 and CDR2: SNHLY and FYNNEI. The CDR3 protein is CASSSAAYGYTFGS.

Many counts were recorded for this clonotype. The gene calls are TRBV14 and TRBJ1-3; no definite D call. The germline V gene encodes CDR1 SGHDN and CDR2 FVKESK. Trimming stripped 2 bases from V and 4 bases from J, with 9 bases between. The CDR3 has 14 residues. The CDR3 protein is CASSQRVGGNTIYF. Here the CDR3 DNA reads TGTGCCAGCAGCCAACGGGTCGGGGGAAACACCATATATTTT.

This clonotype came up once. This chain connects TRBV15 to TRBJ1-6; 8 bases agree with TRBD1. Germline assignment: CDR1 LNHNV and CDR2 YYDKDF (reference sequence). V was pared by 3 bases and J by 5 bases, with 15 bases of the junction left unmatched. CDR3 length: 19 amino acids. CDR3: CATSSPPEDRVGDNSPLHF. In DNA form, the CDR3 reads TGTGCCACCAGCAGCCCTCCCGAGGACAGGGTCGGCGATAATTCACCCCTCCACTTT.

In its sample, this clonotype was seen many times. V is TRBV5-6 and J is TRBJ1-2; D ambiguous. V was clipped by 6 bases and J by 4 bases, with 22 bases between them. The CDR3 contains 16 residues. Germline lookup yields CDR1 SGHDT and CDR2 YYEEEE. The CDR3 spells CASKSADLALFYGYTF. CDR3 coding DNA: TGTGCCAGCAAATCAGCTGACCTGGCTCTATTCTATGGCTACACCTTC.

This clonotype was picked up a small number of times. This clone may be a read error of a much larger clone one base away. The V call is TRBV7-2, the J call TRBJ1-2; TRBD1 matches 7 bases. CDR1 is SGHTA and CDR2 is FQGNSA in the germline V gene. There are 15 residues in the CDR3. The CDR3 loop reads CASSLEAGGNYGYPF. CDR3 bases: TGTGCCAGCAGCTTAGAAGCAGGGGGTAACTATGGCTACCCCTTC.

Notes on this clonotype: An end of the junction differs from the germline gene, which may be a read error. DNA for the CDR3: TGTGCCAGCAGCTACAGGACAGTACGGCAGTATTTT. It translates to CASSYRTVRQYF. J is TRBJ2-3 and V is TRBV5-1; TRBD1 is a possible D gene (6 bases). The germline V gene has CDR1 SGHRS and CDR2 YFSETQ. The CDR3 covers 12 residues.

This clonotype has at least ten counts. V and J are TRBV20-1 and TRBJ1-6; 8 bases agree with TRBD1. The CDR3 totals 14 residues. Germline V gene data show CDR1 as DFQATT and CDR2 as SNEGSKA (reference sequence). The V segment lost 4 bases and the J segment 5 bases; nucleotides outside the gene matches: 4. The DNA for the CDR3 is TGCAGTGCTATCGGACAGGGTCATAATTCACCCCTCCACTTT. Amino acids: CSAIGQGHNSPLHF.

This clonotype was seen at least ten times. This sequence joins TRBV14 and TRBJ2-1; D unclear. The CDR3 consists of 11 residues. Germline assignment: CDR1 SGHDN and CDR2 FVKESK. The germline V and J ends were trimmed by 3 bases and 3 bases, with 0 bases remaining between them. CDR3 sequence reads: CASSHYNEQFF. CDR3 bases: TGTGCCAGCAGCCACTACAATGAGCAGTTCTTC.

About this clonotype itself: As the CDR3 is not closed by the conserved phenylalanine or tryptophan, this likely results from a read error. Because the CDR3's place on the DNA is in doubt, the DNA is left out and the CDR3 is given as listed by TCRdb. The J gene is TRBJ1-2, the V gene TRBV24-1; no check of the table's D call, TRBD1, against the DNA was made. Germline V gene sequence: CDR1 KGHDR, CDR2 SFDVKD. From its first to its last residue, the CDR3 has 13 amino acids. This chain's CDR3 is CATSDFRAPRFVI.

V gene TRBV5-1 combines with J gene TRBJ1-4; TRBD1 matches at 9 bases. Germline assignment: CDR1 SGHRS and CDR2 YFSETQ. This CDR3 is built from 16 residues. The junction had 8 bases not matched to a gene; V was cut back by 4 bases and J by 4 bases. In nucleotides, the CDR3 is TGCGCCAGCAGCCCAACCCTGGACAGGGGTAATGAAAAACTGTTTTTT. It codes for CASSPTLDRGNEKLFF.

This chain links TRBV6-1 with TRBJ2-6; 14 bases map to TRBD2. V lost 4 bases to trimming and J lost 1 base; unmatched junction nucleotides: 0. The CDR3 extends over 17 amino acids. The V gene's germline CDR1 is MNHNS and CDR2 SASEGT. The DNA for the CDR3 is TGTGCCAGCAGTGGGACTAGCGGGAGGTCTGGGGCCAACGTCCTGACTTTC. Residues: CASSGTSGRSGANVLTF.

This clonotype was seen repeatedly, ten times or more. The rearrangement joins TRBV19 to TRBJ2-1; TRBD1 matches at 9 bases. The CDR3 is made up of 15 amino acids. CDR1 and CDR2 (germline): LNHDA, SQIVND (reference sequence). Germline trimming cut 10 bases from V and 2 bases from J; bases unmatched to any gene: 9. The CDR3 loop is CATYTRTGAYNEQFF. CDR3 nucleotides: TGTGCCACCTATACTAGGACAGGGGCCTACAATGAGCAGTTCTTC. Drawing the rest from reference TRBV19 and TRBJ2-1, the complete variable domain is DGGITQSPKYLFRKEGQNVTLSCEQNLNHDAMYWYRQDPGQGLRLIYYSQIVNDFQKGDIAEGYSVSREKKESFPLTVTSAQKNPTAFYLCATYTRTGAYNEQFFGPGTRLTVL.